This T cell receptor (beta chain) was sequenced in a study of blood T cell repertoires in COVID-19. About the study: T cells, B-cell-depleted T cells, or PBMCs provided the cDNA or gDNA that served as material.

In the original processing: Reference gene primer amplification yielded estimated nucleated cell counts. Clones were sequenced by immunoSEQ multiplex PCR, and TCRdb holds only the in-frame ones, with some missing. That table is the source of V, J and clone size, and D and trimming were worked out from the DNA. This sample has some 78,000 clones, with roughly 90% found just once. CDR1 is KGHSH, CDR2 LQKENI, per germline. The CDR3 has 15 amino acids. J lost 1 base, V lost 4 bases, and 4 bases had no gene match. The sample was peripheral blood. The V call is TRBV18, the J call TRBJ1-1; 9 positions agree with TRBD1. The origin of this receptor is a woman aged 80 or over with active or convalescent COVID-19. The CDR3 reads CASSLIQGANTEAFF. The CDR3 bases are TGTGCCAGCTCACTGATACAGGGGGCGAACACTGAAGCTTTCTTT.